Detailed here is one T cell receptor (beta chain). Per the germline V gene, CDR1 is SGDLS and CDR2 is YYNGEE. The CDR3 has 13 amino acids. J gave up 6 bases and V 4 bases, and 5 bases lay outside the gene matches. This sample was taken from a study of blood T cell repertoires in COVID-19. Overall study context: Italy, Spain and the United States were the sources of the convalescent and acute COVID-19 samples.

Participants, 18 to 89 years old, spanned 25 or so US areas. Cohorts were based on clinical histories the participants reported. Only in-frame clones appear in the TCRdb table, and some are missing; sequencing was by immunoSEQ multiplex PCR. The sample shows over 200,000 clones, 80% to 90% of them seen only once. Sequencing was performed on PBMCs or T cells enriched from blood (not recorded which). This chain uses TRBV9 with TRBJ2-3, with 7 positions matching TRBD2. This TCR was sampled from a man between 40 and 49 years old who had recovered from COVID-19. The CDR3 loop reads CASSLTTSDTQYF. The CDR3, as DNA: TGTGCCAGCAGCCTTACGACTAGCGATACGCAGTATTTT.